Listed below are T cell receptor beta chains from one sample, sequenced in a study of control samples from healthy donors and cancer patients. Sequenced by immunoSEQ multiplex PCR; TCRdb stores in-frame clones only, minus some. The data show some 76,000 clones, 85% to 90% seen once. What was sequenced was PBMCs. The receptor set was obtained from a man aged 60 to 75 with lung cancer. The CDR3 runs from the conserved cysteine through the conserved F or W. The D gene is left open where the match is weak. A clone size is listed for some rows: how often the clone was seen (once, few, many), or a class if it is expanded.

V	length	size	D	J	CDR3	DNA
TRBV3-1/TRBV3-2	16	-	-	TRBJ1-5	CASSQEYLVGNQPQHF	TGTGCCAGCAGCCAAGAGTACTTGGTAGGCAATCAGCCCCAGCATTTT
TRBV4-2	15	-	-	TRBJ1-2	CASSQDITFNYGYTF	TGTGCCAGCAGCCAAGATATAACATTTAACTATGGCTACACCTTC
TRBV7-8	16	-	-	TRBJ1-6	CASSLGRDSGISPLHF	TGTGCCAGCAGCTTAGGGCGGGACTCCGGAATTTCACCCCTCCACTTT
TRBV30	11	-	-	TRBJ1-1	CAWSVKSEAFF	TGTGCCTGGAGTGTAAAGAGTGAAGCTTTCTTT
TRBV6-2/TRBV6-3	14	-	-	TRBJ1-5	CASSYAGTGGPQHF	TGTGCCAGCAGTTACGCGGGGACCGGCGGGCCCCAGCATTTT
TRBV5-6	15	few	TRBD2	TRBJ2-5	CASSLGWTRHETQYF	TGTGCCAGCAGCTTGGGCTGGACTAGGCATGAGACCCAGTACTTC
TRBV5-1	15	-	-	TRBJ2-5	CASSLFGGLDETQYF	TGCGCCAGCAGCTTGTTTGGCGGGCTCGATGAGACCCAGTACTTC
TRBV5-1	16	-	TRBD1	TRBJ2-7	CASSYGTADDAYEQYF	TGCGCCAGCAGCTATGGGACAGCGGATGACGCCTACGAGCAGTACTTC
TRBV5-1	15	-	TRBD1	TRBJ1-1	CASSLTTGVKTEAFF	TGCGCCAGCAGCCTGACGACAGGGGTGAAGACTGAAGCTTTCTTT
TRBV6-5	15	-	-	TRBJ1-3	CASREELLGGNTIYF	TGTGCCAGCAGAGAGGAGCTCTTGGGAGGAAACACCATATATTTT
TRBV6-5	14	-	-	TRBJ1-6	CASSSRGADSPLHF	TGTGCCAGCAGTTCTCGTGGGGCGGACTCACCCCTCCACTTT
TRBV6-5	12	-	-	TRBJ2-7	CASTRFTYEQYF	TGTGCCAGCACCCGCTTCACCTACGAGCAGTACTTC
TRBV12-3/TRBV12-4	11	-	-	TRBJ1-1	CASTGPTEAFF	TGTGCCAGCACTGGACCCACTGAAGCTTTCTTT
TRBV5-8	16	-	-	TRBJ2-6	CASSLGQHSGANVLTF	TGTGCCAGCAGCTTGGGACAGCACTCTGGGGCCAACGTCCTGACTTTC
TRBV10-1	13	-	TRBD1	TRBJ1-6	CASKGQGDSPLHF	TGCGCCAGCAAGGGACAGGGAGATTCACCCCTCCACTTT
TRBV6-5	13	-	-	TRBJ1-2	CASSYSPGDGYTF	TGTGCCAGCAGTTACTCGCCAGGGGATGGCTACACCTTC
TRBV10-3	14	-	-	TRBJ1-3	CAISDSLAGNTIYF	TGTGCCATCAGTGACAGTCTAGCTGGAAACACCATATATTTT
TRBV5-4	15	once	-	TRBJ1-1	CASSYGGEVNTEAFF	TGTGCCAGCAGCTACGGGGGCGAAGTGAACACTGAAGCTTTCTTT
TRBV5-1	14	few	-	TRBJ2-3	CASTSRGSTDTQYF	TGCGCCAGCACCTCAAGGGGTAGCACAGATACGCAGTATTTT
TRBV5-6	14	-	-	TRBJ2-1	CASSLGQYYNEQFF	TGTGCCAGCAGCTTGGGGCAGTACTACAATGAGCAGTTCTTC
TRBV6-5	13	-	TRBD1	TRBJ1-2	CASRTDREYGYTF	TGTGCCAGCAGAACCGACAGGGAGTATGGCTACACCTTC
TRBV15	16	once	TRBD1	TRBJ2-7	CATSPLTGQEPYEQYF	TGTGCCACCAGCCCACTTACGGGACAGGAGCCCTACGAGCAGTACTTC
TRBV5-1	15	-	TRBD1	TRBJ1-1	CASSLATGVGTEAFF	TGCGCCAGCAGCTTGGCGACAGGGGTCGGCACTGAAGCTTTCTTT
TRBV12-5	19	few	-	TRBJ2-7	CASGLIRDGSTIPHYEQYF	TGTGCTAGTGGTTTGATCCGGGACGGTTCAACTATCCCCCACTACGAGCAGTACTTC
TRBV23-1	14	-	TRBD1	TRBJ2-5	CASSQSDRGETQYF	TGCGCCAGCAGTCAAAGCGACAGGGGTGAGACCCAGTACTTC
TRBV7-9	16	-	TRBD1	TRBJ1-4	CASSLFGTAPGEKLFF	TGTGCCAGCAGCTTATTCGGGACAGCCCCTGGTGAAAAACTGTTTTTT
TRBV27	16	once	-	TRBJ2-3	CASSSPAQRSTDTQYF	TGTGCCAGCAGTTCCCCCGCGCAGAGAAGCACAGATACGCAGTATTTT
TRBV5-1	13	-	-	TRBJ2-3	CASSAGDTDTQYF	TGCGCCAGCAGCGCCGGGGACACAGATACGCAGTATTTT
TRBV4-1	16	-	-	TRBJ2-3	CASSQFFSGSTDTQYF	TGCGCCAGCAGCCAGTTCTTTTCGGGGAGCACAGATACGCAGTATTTT
TRBV3-1/TRBV3-2	15	-	TRBD1	TRBJ1-1	CASSQGRGQGDEAFF	TGTGCCAGCAGCCAAGGGCGAGGTCAGGGGGATGAAGCTTTCTTT
TRBV7-9	12	-	-	TRBJ1-4	CASSSGTEKLFF	TGTGCCAGCAGTTCCGGGACAGAAAAACTGTTTTTT
TRBV5-8	16	-	-	TRBJ1-5	CASSLEQGKSNQPQHF	TGTGCCAGCAGCTTGGAACAGGGAAAGAGCAATCAGCCCCAGCATTTT